A single sample is the source of the 22 T cell receptor beta chains below, sequenced in a study of CD8+CD57+ T cells in acquired aplastic anemia. Profiling of TCR beta VDJ combinations and CDR3 sequences used genomic DNA as template. TCRdb ran MiXCR on the reads and lists one entry per CDR3 protein. Among roughly 130,000 distinct CDR3 sequences listed, around 48% were seen once. Material: sorted CD4+, CD8+, or CD8+CD57+ T cells (not recorded which) from PBMCs. The receptors shown here come from a human donor in good health, serving as a control.

Worth noting for this clonotype: Its ends do not fully match the called genes, so a read error is possible. The chain is built from TRBV20-1 and TRBJ1-1, with TRBD1 matching over 9 bases. Per germline, CDR1 DFQATT and CDR2 SNEGSKA (reference sequence). This CDR3 region has 14 residues. This CDR3 reads CGARDREGWFEAFF. For the CDR3, the DNA is TGCGGTGCTAGGGACAGGGAAGGTTGGTTTGAAGCTTTCTTT.

CDR3 sequence (DNA): TGCGCCAGCAGCGACAGGGGGCGCGAGCAGTACTTC. Translating it yields CASSDRGREQYF. This chain uses TRBV5-1 with TRBJ2-7; 10 bases agree with TRBD1. Germline values: CDR1 SGHRS, CDR2 YFSETQ. Germline trimming cut 4 bases from V and 6 bases from J; bases unmatched to any gene: 1. This CDR3 comprises 12 residues. Full variable domain (remainder filled in from reference TRBV5-1 and TRBJ2-7): KAGVTQTPRYLIKTRGQQVTLSCSPISGHRSVSWYQQTPGQGLQFLFEYFSETQRNKGNFPGRFSGRQFSNSRSEMNVSTLELGDSALYLCASSDRGREQYFGPGTRLTVT.

V usage is TRBV25-1 and J usage is TRBJ1-1; the match to TRBD1 covers 7 bases. Germline V lookup: CDR1 MGHDK, CDR2 SYGVNS. Losses at the gene ends were 7 bases for V and 4 bases for J; bases not matched to a gene: 6. There are 13 residues in the CDR3. Here the CDR3 DNA reads TGTGCCAGCAAAGACAGGGCGAGCACTGAAGCTTTCTTT. It is translated as CASKDRASTEAFF.

The rearrangement links TRBV25-1 to TRBJ1-5, with 8 bases lining up with TRBD1. The ends lost 3 bases at V and 5 bases at J; junction bases unmatched: 3. CDR3 length: 14 amino acids. From germline, CDR1 is MGHDK and CDR2 SYGVNS. CDR3 region: CASSDMDRDQPQHF. The DNA of the CDR3 is TGTGCCAGCAGTGATATGGACAGGGATCAGCCCCAGCATTTT. The whole variable domain, remainder taken from reference TRBV25-1 and TRBJ1-5, is EADIYQTPRYLVIGTGKKITLECSQTMGHDKMYWYQQDPGMELHLIHYSYGVNSTEKGDLSSESTVSRIRTEHFPLTLESARPSHTSQYLCASSDMDRDQPQHFGDGTRLSIL.

In its sample, this clonotype was seen many times. CDR3 amino acids: CASSSPAGSLGRDTQYF. DNA of the CDR3: TGCGCCAGCAGCTCGCCGGCAGGATCCCTTGGGAGGGATACGCAGTATTTT. The chain uses TRBV5-1 and TRBJ2-3, with a tentative D call TRBD2 (6 bases). Germline values: CDR1 SGHRS, CDR2 YFSETQ. V lost 3 bases to trimming and J lost 6 bases, with 23 bases between them. The CDR3 extends over 17 amino acids.

The sample holds many counts of this clonotype. This sequence joins TRBV19 and TRBJ1-2; 9 bases align to TRBD1. Germline V gene lookup returns CDR1 LNHDA and CDR2 SQIVND (reference sequence). The CDR3 spans 15 residues. V dropped 10 bases and J dropped 2; count of bases not matched to a gene: 11. CDR3 nucleotide sequence: TGTGCCACCCAACCGGACAGGGGAGCGAACTATGGCTACACCTTC. Amino acid sequence: CATQPDRGANYGYTF.

The J gene is TRBJ2-3, the V gene TRBV29-1; D call uncertain. Germline CDR1 and CDR2: SQVTM and ANQGSEA. V was cut by 4 bases and J by 2 bases, with 10 bases left in between. CDR3 length: 13 residues. The CDR3 sequence: CSVAFGFTDTQYF. The CDR3 DNA is TGCAGCGTTGCGTTCGGGTTCACAGATACGCAGTATTTT.

This sequence joins TRBV7-6 and TRBJ2-6, with D unclear. Germline V CDR1 and CDR2: SGHVS, FNYEAQ. This CDR3 has 15 residues. Trimming pared 2 bases from V and 4 bases from J, leaving 9 bases between. CDR3 nucleotide sequence: TGTGCCAGCAGCTTAACGGGTGACGGGGCCAACGTCCTGACTTTC. It specifies CASSLTGDGANVLTF.

This clonotype was detected once. The rearrangement uses TRBV7-9 and TRBJ2-1; D unresolved. Germline CDR1 is SEHNR and CDR2 is FQNEAQ (reference sequence). V lost 1 base, J lost 9 bases, and 1 base lay in between. The CDR3 is 10 amino acids. CDR3 DNA: TGTGCCAGCAGCTTAGTTGAGCAGTTCTTC. It is translated as CASSLVEQFF.

The chain employs TRBV7-2 and TRBJ2-7; TRBD2 matches at 9 bases. Trimming cost V 3 bases and J 5 bases; bases outside gene matches: 2. CDR3 length: 13 residues. Germline CDR1 and CDR2: SGHTA and FQGNSA. CDR3 loop: CASSFQRGDEQYF. The DNA of the CDR3 is TGTGCCAGCAGCTTCCAGCGGGGGGACGAGCAGTACTTC.

The V and J genes are TRBV10-3 and TRBJ1-2; D perhaps matches TRBD1 (5 bases). Trimming shortened V by 4 bases and J by 0 bases, and 15 bases separated the two germline ends. The CDR3 has 16 amino acids. CDR1 ENHRY and CDR2 SYGVKD come from the germline V gene. CDR3 residues: CAISVGGSGANYGYTF. In DNA form, the CDR3 reads TGTGCCATCAGTGTTGGGGGATCGGGGGCTAACTATGGCTACACCTTC.

The gene calls are TRBV6-1 and TRBJ1-6; D might be TRBD1 (5 bases). Germline values: CDR1 MNHNS, CDR2 SASEGT. Trimming took off 8 bases at V and 2 bases at J, with 13 bases between the two ends. The CDR3 spans 15 residues. As DNA, the CDR3 is TGTGCCAGCTGCGAGGGGAGCGCCTATAATTCACCCCTCCACTTT. Protein: CASCEGSAYNSPLHF.

This clonotype was observed at least ten times. This sequence joins TRBV12-3 or TRBV12-4 and TRBJ1-4; TRBD1 matches 7 bases. With 3 bases clipped from V and 11 bases from J, the junction kept 6 bases outside the gene matches. CDR3 size: 13 residues. CDR3 DNA: TGTGCCAGCAGTTTGGGGACAGCTGAGAAACTGTTTTTT. It translates to CASSLGTAEKLFF.

This clonotype was recorded many times. CDR3: CASSQRQGGTVEAFF. DNA for the CDR3: TGTGCCAGCAGCCAACGACAGGGGGGGACAGTTGAAGCTTTCTTT. This sequence joins TRBV7-9 and TRBJ1-1, with TRBD1 identical over 9 bases. In germline, CDR1 is SEHNR, CDR2 FQNEAQ (reference sequence). The CDR3 covers 15 residues. The junction had 11 bases not matched to a gene; V was cut back by 5 bases and J by 7 bases.

This chain connects TRBV12-3 or TRBV12-4 to TRBJ1-1; unclear D gene. This CDR3 comprises 11 residues. Deletions cut 3 bases from V and 10 bases from J, with 9 bases between. CDR3: CASSLAEGAFF. The DNA for the CDR3 is TGTGCCAGCAGTTTGGCCGAAGGAGCTTTCTTT.

Many counts were recorded for this clonotype. This rearrangement joins TRBV3-1 to TRBJ1-2; D is ambiguous. V dropped 4 bases and J dropped 8 bases, with 11 bases sitting between them. The CDR3 runs to 12 residues. CDR1 is LGHDT and CDR2 is YNNKEL in the germline V gene (reference sequence). The CDR3 nucleotides are TGTGCCAGCAGCCGGACTAACGACGGCTACACCTTC. Its protein product is CASSRTNDGYTF.

This clonotype was seen a single time. CDR3 loop: CAISDRVATEAFF. The CDR3 bases are TGTGCCATCAGTGACAGGGTCGCCACTGAAGCTTTCTTT. This sequence joins TRBV10-3 and TRBJ1-1; D is possibly TRBD1 (5 bases). The V gene's germline CDR1 is ENHRY and CDR2 SYGVKD. Between the trimmed V and J ends, which lost 3 bases and 4 bases, there was a span of 9 bases. This CDR3 is built from 13 residues.

This clonotype was recorded many times. The chain couples TRBV18 to TRBJ2-7; tentatively, D is TRBD1 or TRBD2 (5 bases each). Germline V gene lookup returns CDR1 KGHSH and CDR2 LQKENI. V was pared by 0 bases and J by 3 bases, with 6 bases between. CDR3 length: 13 amino acids. The CDR3 spells CASSPPGVYEQYF. The CDR3 region has the DNA TGTGCCAGCTCACCACCGGGGGTCTACGAGCAGTACTTC.

J is TRBJ1-1 and V is TRBV9; 7 bases are a match to TRBD1. V was clipped by 4 bases and J by 4 bases; unmatched bases: 10. The length of the CDR3 is 15 residues. Germline V gene lookup returns CDR1 SGDLS and CDR2 YYNGEE. The CDR3 loop reads CASSPRGAGGTEAFF. In DNA, the CDR3 is TGTGCCAGCAGCCCGCGGGGGGCAGGGGGCACTGAAGCTTTCTTT. Drawing the rest from reference TRBV9 and TRBJ1-1, the complete variable domain is DSGVTQTPKHLITATGQRVTLRCSPRSGDLSVYWYQQSLDQGLQFLIQYYNGEERAKGNILERFSAQQFPDLHSELNLSSLELGDSALYFCASSPRGAGGTEAFFGQGTRLTVV.

Concerning this clonotype: This may be a read error, as it is one base from a much larger clone. The chain employs TRBV5-1 and TRBJ2-2; the D is unclear. Germline values: CDR1 SGHRS, CDR2 YFSETQ. This CDR3 is 15 amino acids long. Between the trimmed V and J ends, which lost 3 bases and 6 bases, there was a span of 15 bases. CDR3 DNA: TGCGCCAGCAGCTCGGCCTTGCCAGTGGCCGGGGAGCTGTTTTTT. Protein: CASSSALPVAGELFF.

As for this clonotype: This may come from a read error, since a much larger clone is one base off. The gene calls are TRBV5-1 and TRBJ2-7; D uncertain. The V gene's germline CDR1 is SGHRS and CDR2 YFSETQ. V was trimmed by 0 bases and J by 9 bases, leaving 19 bases between them. CDR3 length: 15 amino acids. CDR3 amino acids: CASSLGQRSSDGQYF. Written as DNA, the CDR3 is TGCGCCAGCAGCTTGGGGCAGAGATCTTCCGACGGGCAGTACTTC.

The chain recombines TRBV19 with TRBJ1-1, with TRBD1 identical over 9 bases. Germline V lookup: CDR1 LNHDA, CDR2 SQIVND (reference sequence). The CDR3 has 13 amino acids. J was trimmed by 4 bases and V by 9 bases; bases with no gene match: 6. The CDR3 loop is CASNEGQGTEAFF. CDR3 sequence (DNA): TGTGCCAGCAACGAGGGACAGGGCACTGAAGCTTTCTTT.